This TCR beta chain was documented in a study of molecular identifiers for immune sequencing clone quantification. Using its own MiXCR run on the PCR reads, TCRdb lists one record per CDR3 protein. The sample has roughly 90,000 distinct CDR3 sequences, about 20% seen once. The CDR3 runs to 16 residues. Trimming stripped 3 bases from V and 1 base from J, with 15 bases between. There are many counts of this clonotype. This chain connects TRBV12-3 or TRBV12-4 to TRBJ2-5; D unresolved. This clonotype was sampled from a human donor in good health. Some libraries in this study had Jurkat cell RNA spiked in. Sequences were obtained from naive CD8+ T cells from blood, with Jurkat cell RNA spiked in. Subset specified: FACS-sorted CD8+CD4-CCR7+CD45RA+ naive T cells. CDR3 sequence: CASSFGVRSSQETQYF. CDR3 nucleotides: TGTGCCAGCAGTTTTGGGGTGCGCAGCTCCCAAGAGACCCAGTACTTC.